This T cell receptor (beta chain) was documented in a study of identical twins. Findings and limits, study-wide: Compared with models, monozygotic twins showed more out-of-frame TCR alpha sharing. Analyses based on zero insertions could be partly confounded by invariant MAIT and iNKT cells.

With respect to this clonotype: What it binds is not known.

Per the germline V gene, CDR1 is LNHDA and CDR2 is SQIVND (reference sequence). CDR3 length equals 13 residues. The germline V and J ends were trimmed by 6 bases and 10 bases, with 16 bases remaining between them. Every sampled donor was Caucasian and healthy. TCRdb passed the 5' RACE reads through MiXCR, listing each CDR3 protein once. The profile shows about 920,000 distinct CDR3 sequences, around an eighth of them singletons. These data were likewise used in another study, on yellow fever vaccine responses in identical twins.

Sequencing was done on a sample of PBMCs. The V call is TRBV19, the J call TRBJ2-1; a possible D gene is TRBD2 (5 bases). The receptor was isolated from a woman aged 18-30 years in good health. The CDR3 reads CASSRTLGREQFF. CDR3 nucleotides: TGTGCCAGTAGCAGGACTTTAGGCAGGGAGCAGTTCTTC. The complete variable domain, with remaining parts taken from reference TRBV19 and TRBJ2-1, reads DGGITQSPKYLFRKEGQNVTLSCEQNLNHDAMYWYRQDPGQGLRLIYYSQIVNDFQKGDIAEGYSVSREKKESFPLTVTSAQKNPTAFYLCASSRTLGREQFFGPGTRLTVL.